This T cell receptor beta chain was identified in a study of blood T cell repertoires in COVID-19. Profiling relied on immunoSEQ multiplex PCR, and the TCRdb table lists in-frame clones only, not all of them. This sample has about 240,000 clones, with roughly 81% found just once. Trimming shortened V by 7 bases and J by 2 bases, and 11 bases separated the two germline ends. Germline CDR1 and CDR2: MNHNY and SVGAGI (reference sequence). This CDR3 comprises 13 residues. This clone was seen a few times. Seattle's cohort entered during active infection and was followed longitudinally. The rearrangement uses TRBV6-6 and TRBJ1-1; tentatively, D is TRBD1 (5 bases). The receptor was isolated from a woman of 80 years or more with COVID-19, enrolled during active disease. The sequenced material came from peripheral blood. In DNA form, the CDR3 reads TGTGCCAGCACTAACAGGCCCAACACTGAAGCTTTCTTT. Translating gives CASTNRPNTEAFF.